One sample yielded the 8 T cell receptor beta chains listed below, sequenced in a study of T cells in Graves' hyperthyroidism and ophthalmopathy. Template material for amplifying TCR beta CDR3 regions consisted of RNA transcripts. Using the HTBI primer set, a first-round RT-PCR was run on the TCR CDR3. Using its own MiXCR run on the multiplex PCR reads, TCRdb lists one record per CDR3 protein. Of 610,000 or so distinct CDR3 sequences detected, about 45% appear once; the ten largest clones hold about 7.8%. Specimen: peripheral blood or thyroid tissue (not recorded which). Source of these receptors: a woman younger than 30 with Graves' hyperthyroidism.

This sequence joins TRBV5-1 and TRBJ1-6; 10 positions match TRBD1. V lost 4 bases, J lost 8 bases, and 6 bases stayed unmatched. This CDR3 spans 15 amino acids. CDR1 is SGHRS, CDR2 YFSETQ, per germline. The chain's CDR3 is CASSQGDRGDSPLHF. The CDR3 DNA follows: TGCGCCAGCAGCCAAGGGGACAGGGGAGATTCACCCCTCCACTTT.

This rearrangement joins TRBV15 to TRBJ1-1; D not certain. The germline CDR1 and CDR2 sequences are LNHNV and YYDKDF (reference sequence). Trimming left V 0 bases short and J 4 bases short, with 12 bases between. The length of the CDR3 is 15 residues. The CDR3 bases are TGTGCCACCAGCAGAGATCCGAGTTCCAGCACTGAAGCTTTCTTT. Its protein product is CATSRDPSSSTEAFF.

This clonotype was counted once. The chain combines TRBV6-2 or TRBV6-3 with TRBJ2-3; D is possibly TRBD1 (6 bases). V was shortened by 7 bases and J by 4 bases, with 15 bases between the two germline ends. The CDR3 is 14 amino acids. Germline assignment: CDR1 MNHEY and CDR2 SVGEGT. The CDR3 protein is CASTPGRGPDTQYF. The CDR3 nucleotides are TGTGCCAGCACCCCCGGCAGGGGTCCAGATACGCAGTATTTT.

V and J are TRBV29-1 and TRBJ2-7; 7 positions agree with TRBD1. This CDR3 comprises 13 residues. Germline CDR1 and CDR2: SQVTM and ANQGSEA. The V segment lost 7 bases and the J segment 2 bases; nucleotides outside the gene matches: 8. The CDR3 bases are TGCAGCGCCGCTCCGGGACAGCCCTACGAGCAGTACTTC. Encoded protein: CSAAPGQPYEQYF.

The table lists this clonotype with many counts. The chain is built from TRBV6-2 or TRBV6-3 and TRBJ2-7, with TRBD2 matching 14 bases. The CDR3 runs 15 residues. Per germline, CDR1 MNHEY and CDR2 SVGEGT. Losses at the gene ends were 8 bases for V and 5 bases for J; bases not matched to a gene: 8. CDR3 residues: CASGIGTSGSDEQYF. The CDR3 bases are TGTGCCAGCGGAATCGGGACTAGCGGGAGCGACGAGCAGTACTTC.

The chain recombines TRBV12-3 or TRBV12-4 with TRBJ2-2, with 11 bases fitting TRBD2. The CDR3 totals 14 residues. V gave up 6 bases and J gave up 5 bases; unmatched junction bases: 2. Here the CDR3 reads CASSPSGRTGELFF. CDR3 nucleotides: TGTGCCAGCAGCCCTAGCGGGAGGACCGGGGAGCTGTTTTTT.

This clonotype was detected many times. The genes are TRBV29-1 and TRBJ1-1, with TRBD1 as a possible D gene (6 bases). CDR3 length equals 13 residues. Trimming left V 3 bases short and J 6 bases short, with 14 bases between. Germline CDR1 and CDR2: SQVTM and ANQGSEA. The CDR3 nucleotides are TGCAGCGTTGACAACAGGGCGGTCGCTGAAGCTTTCTTT. Its translation is CSVDNRAVAEAFF.

Note on this clonotype: Sequence at one end of the junction differs from germline and may be a read error. V and J are TRBV7-6 and TRBJ2-7; TRBD1 matches at 9 bases. The CDR3 has 17 amino acids. Germline loops: CDR1 SGHVS, CDR2 FNYEAQ. For the CDR3, the DNA is TGCGCCAGCAGCCATTTTAGATCAGGGACAGGGCTGGGGGAGCAGTACTTC. It is translated as CASSHFRSGTGLGEQYF.